Given below is one TCR beta chain in context. Its antigen remains unknown. These data originate in a study of vaccination and CD4 T cells after COVID-19. At the level of the study: Two mRNA vaccine doses were given, either BNT162b2 or mRNA-1273. With a range of 35 to 161, the median interval from diagnosis to drawing post-COVID samples was roughly 110 days. Researchers treated cells with overlapping spike peptides taken from SARS-CoV-2, HCoV-NL63, HCoV-OC43 and HCoV-229E.

Treatment of the sample: 10-day PBMC culture with coronavirus spike peptide pools or control peptides (ViraFEST assay). There were positive PCR dates ranging from March to December 2020, all predating US Alpha, Beta and Delta variants. Sequenced with the Oncomine TCR Beta short-read assay was DNA taken from cultured CD4+ T cells. TCRdb recomputed calls from the PCR reads with MiXCR, one row per CDR3 protein. The sample carries some 16,000 distinct CDR3 sequences, about 40% recorded once. The germline gives CDR1 LGHNA, CDR2 YNFKEQ. The CDR3 covers 15 residues. Trimming shortened V by 1 base and J by 0 bases, and 10 bases separated the two germline ends.

The sequence was obtained from a human donor who had recovered from COVID-19. This sequence joins TRBV4-2 and TRBJ2-7, with D uncertain. The sample taken for sequencing was CD4+ T cells from blood, cultured in vitro. The CDR3 reads CASSQGPRRSYEQYF. The CDR3 DNA reads as TGTGCCAGCAGCCAAGGCCCCAGGCGCTCCTACGAGCAGTACTTC.